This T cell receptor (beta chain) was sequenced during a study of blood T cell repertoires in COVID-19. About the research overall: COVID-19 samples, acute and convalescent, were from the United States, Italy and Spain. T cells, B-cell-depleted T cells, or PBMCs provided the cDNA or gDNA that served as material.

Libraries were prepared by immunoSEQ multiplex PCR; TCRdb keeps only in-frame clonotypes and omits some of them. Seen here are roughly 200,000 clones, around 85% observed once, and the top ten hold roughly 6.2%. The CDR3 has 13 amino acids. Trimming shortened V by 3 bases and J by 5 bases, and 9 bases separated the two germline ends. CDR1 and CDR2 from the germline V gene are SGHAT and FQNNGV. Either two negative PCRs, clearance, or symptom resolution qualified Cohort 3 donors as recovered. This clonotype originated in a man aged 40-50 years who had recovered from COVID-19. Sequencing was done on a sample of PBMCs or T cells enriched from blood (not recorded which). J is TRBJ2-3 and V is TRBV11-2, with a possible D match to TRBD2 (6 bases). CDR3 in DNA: TGTGCCAGCAGCTTTGGAGGGCAAGATACGCAGTATTTT. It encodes CASSFGGQDTQYF.